This is a list of T cell receptor beta chains from one sample in a study of blood T cell repertoires in COVID-19. TCRdb's copy holds only in-frame clones and misses some; the assay was immunoSEQ multiplex PCR. The table has about 13,000 clones, roughly 93% seen once. Sequencing input: peripheral blood. The receptor source for this set is a human donor in a cohort sampled during active COVID-19. Each CDR3 is given with its conserved first and last residue. D genes are given only for firm matches. Clone size is stated in some rows and not others, as once, few, many or a class when expanded.

V,size,J,D,DNA,CDR3
TRBV24-1,-,TRBJ2-5,TRBD1,TGTGCCACCAGGGACAGGGGGCTCCAAGAGACCCAGTACTTC,CATRDRGLQETQYF
TRBV6-5,-,TRBJ1-1,-,TGTGCCAGCAGTTACGTTGGCGGGACTGAAGCTTTCTTT,CASSYVGGTEAFF
TRBV19,-,TRBJ1-5,-,TGTGCCAGTAGTATGGCAGAAAATCAGCCCCAGCATTTT,CASSMAENQPQHF
TRBV6-5,-,TRBJ1-2,-,TGTGCCAGCAGTTACTCGAGAGATAACTATGGCTACACCTTC,CASSYSRDNYGYTF
TRBV18,-,TRBJ1-5,-,TGTGCCAGCTCGCAGACCGACAGTACTTCGAATCAGCCCCAGCATTTT,CASSQTDSTSNQPQHF
TRBV11-2,-,TRBJ1-2,-,TGTGCCAGCAGCCCCCAAAAGGCAGGATTATCTATGTTTTACACCTTC,CASSPQKAGLSMFYTF
TRBV10-3,-,TRBJ2-5,-,TGTGCCATCAGACAGGATGCGGAGACCCAGTACTTC,CAIRQDAETQYF
TRBV6-4,-,TRBJ1-1,-,TGTGCCAGCAGTGACTCGTCGCTAAAAGGCAGGAAGGTGAATGAAGCTTTCTTT,CASSDSSLKGRKVNEAFF
TRBV4-1,-,TRBJ2-7,-,TGCGCCAGCAGCCAAACACGGACACACCAGGCGAGGTACTTC,CASSQTRTHQARYF
TRBV7-8,-,TRBJ1-5,TRBD1,TGTGCCAGCAGCCCGCACAGGGGATCCAGCAATCAGCCCCAGCATTTT,CASSPHRGSSNQPQHF
TRBV5-6,-,TRBJ2-7,TRBD2,TGTGCCAGCAGCCCGGGAGGAAGAGGGGCGCGGTACGAGCAGTACTTC,CASSPGGRGARYEQYF
TRBV3-1/TRBV3-2,once,TRBJ2-1,TRBD2,TGTGCCAGCAGCCAAACCGGCGGGGGGGCATCCAATGAGCAGTTCTTC,CASSQTGGGASNEQFF
TRBV30,once,TRBJ2-5,-,TGTGCCTGGAGTGTACTCCTCGGGGAGACCCAGTACTTC,CAWSVLLGETQYF
TRBV3-1/TRBV3-2,-,TRBJ2-2,-,TGTGCCAGCAGCCTCTCGACAGTGAACACCGGGGAGCTGTTTTTT,CASSLSTVNTGELFF
TRBV2,once,TRBJ2-2,TRBD1,TGTGCCAGCAGCGGACAGGGGAATACCGGGGAGCTGTTTTTT,CASSGQGNTGELFF
TRBV19,-,TRBJ1-1,TRBD1,TGTGCCAGTAGTACACGACAGGGGGCAACTGAAGCTTTCTTT,CASSTRQGATEAFF
TRBV6-5,-,TRBJ1-1,TRBD1,TGTGCCAGCAGAGTTGGGACAGGGATGAACACTGAAGCTTTCTTT,CASRVGTGMNTEAFF
TRBV29-1,-,TRBJ1-5,TRBD1,TGCAGCGTCCCCGGGACAGGGGGAAATCAGCCCCAGCATTTT,CSVPGTGGNQPQHF
TRBV29-1,-,TRBJ1-2,TRBD1,TGCAGCGTTGTTATTAACTGGGGACAGGGTGACACCTTC,CSVVINWGQGDTF